These 28 T cell receptor beta chains were all obtained from the same sample, sequenced in a study of blood T cell repertoires in COVID-19. The data were produced by immunoSEQ multiplex PCR, yet TCRdb's version contains in-frame clones alone and is incomplete. Of 140,000 to 150,000 clones listed, approximately 85% are singletons. The sample taken for sequencing was peripheral blood. The receptor source for this set is a woman aged 60-75 years with COVID-19, enrolled during active disease.

This clone was seen a handful of times. J is TRBJ1-3 and V is TRBV11-2; D gene ambiguous. In germline, CDR1 is SGHAT, CDR2 FQNNGV. Trimming stripped 5 bases from V and 3 bases from J, with 11 bases between. This CDR3 is built from 14 residues. CDR3 protein: CASSPPPSGNTIYF. CDR3 sequence (DNA): TGTGCCAGCAGCCCCCCTCCGAGTGGAAACACCATATATTTT. Full variable domain (remainder filled in from reference TRBV11-2 and TRBJ1-3): EAGVAQSPRYKIIEKRQSVAFWCNPISGHATLYWYQQILGQGPKLLIQFQNNGVVDDSQLPKDRFSAERLKGVDSTLKIQPAKLEDSAVYLCASSPPPSGNTIYFGEGSWLTVV.

This rearrangement joins TRBV27 to TRBJ2-7; 9 bases map to TRBD1. J was trimmed by 5 bases and V by 7 bases; bases with no gene match: 6. Germline V lookup: CDR1 MNHEY, CDR2 SMNVEV (reference sequence). The length of the CDR3 is 13 residues. CDR3 sequence (DNA): TGTGCCAGCAATATACAGGGGGCAAACGAGCAGTACTTC. Its protein product is CASNIQGANEQYF.

This clone appeared once. The V gene is TRBV29-1, the J gene TRBJ1-1, with 7 bases identical to TRBD1. This CDR3 is 12 amino acids long. Germline assignment: CDR1 SQVTM and CDR2 ANQGSEA. V lost 7 bases, J lost 5 bases, and 7 bases stayed unmatched. DNA of the CDR3: TGCAGCGCCCAGGGGGGCTTTACTGAAGCTTTCTTT. This codes for CSAQGGFTEAFF.

This chain connects TRBV27 to TRBJ2-7; the match to TRBD1 covers 7 bases. Germline loops: CDR1 MNHEY, CDR2 SMNVEV (reference sequence). The CDR3 consists of 17 residues. The V and J ends lost 0 bases and 1 base, in that order; junction bases with no gene match: 9. The CDR3 loop is CASSLSLLTGRSYEQYF. In DNA form, the CDR3 reads TGTGCCAGCAGTTTATCCCTTCTGACAGGGCGGTCCTACGAGCAGTACTTC.

This chain connects TRBV5-4 to TRBJ1-1; perhaps TRBD1 as D (5 bases). The CDR3 consists of 14 residues. Trimming took 4 bases from V and 1 from J, leaving 11 bases between them. CDR1 is SGHNT, CDR2 YYREEE, per germline (reference sequence). CDR3 in amino acids: CASSRGTANTEAFF. CDR3 in DNA: TGTGCCAGCAGCCGGGGGACGGCGAACACTGAAGCTTTCTTT.

DNA for the CDR3: TGTGCCAGCAGCCGGGACAGGGGATTTGGAAACACCATATATTTT. Its protein is CASSRDRGFGNTIYF. V gene TRBV7-2 combines with J gene TRBJ1-3; 10 nucleotides align to TRBD1. The V gene's germline CDR1 is SGHTA and CDR2 FQGNSA. J gave up 3 bases and V 5 bases, and 4 bases lay outside the gene matches. CDR3 length: 15 residues.

The rearrangement uses TRBV9 and TRBJ1-2, with 9 positions matching TRBD1. V was pared by 3 bases and J by 8 bases, with 11 bases of the junction left unmatched. The length of the CDR3 is 15 residues. Looked up from germline, CDR1 is SGDLS and CDR2 is YYNGEE. CDR3 loop: CASSAWDRVAGGYTF. The CDR3 nucleotides read TGTGCCAGCAGCGCCTGGGACAGGGTAGCGGGAGGCTACACCTTC. Based on the CDR3 plus reference TRBV9 and TRBJ1-2, the full variable domain is DSGVTQTPKHLITATGQRVTLRCSPRSGDLSVYWYQQSLDQGLQFLIQYYNGEERAKGNILERFSAQQFPDLHSELNLSSLELGDSALYFCASSAWDRVAGGYTFGSGTRLTVV.

The chain is built from TRBV15 and TRBJ1-2; maybe TRBD1 (5 bases). The CDR3 runs to 15 residues. The V gene lost 0 bases and the J gene lost 6 bases, with 14 bases spanning the gap. Germline CDR1 LNHNV, CDR2 YYDKDF (reference sequence). DNA for the CDR3: TGTGCCACCAGCAGAGATATGGCAGGGTGGGATGGCTACACCTTC. Its protein is CATSRDMAGWDGYTF.

This clone was detected only once. CDR3 sequence (DNA): TGTGCCAGCAGTAAACAGGGGGCCCAAGCTCGGGATACGCAGTATTTT. Its protein is CASSKQGAQARDTQYF. The chain uses TRBV27 and TRBJ2-3; 9 bases map to TRBD1. Germline lookup yields CDR1 MNHEY and CDR2 SMNVEV (reference sequence). The CDR3 sequence is 16 residues long. With V trimmed by 5 bases and J by 6 bases, 12 bases remained unmatched.

The CDR3 DNA is TGTGCCAGCTCAACGGGCCCTTTCAGGGGGCGCGGCACCGGGGAGCTGTTTTTT. It yields the protein CASSTGPFRGRGTGELFF. This sequence joins TRBV18 and TRBJ2-2; 8 nucleotides line up with TRBD1. Germline values: CDR1 KGHSH, CDR2 LQKENI. The length of the CDR3 is 18 residues. The V and J ends lost 5 bases and 4 bases, in that order; junction bases with no gene match: 15.

The chain employs TRBV5-1 and TRBJ2-7; 11 nucleotides agree with TRBD1. Germline V gives CDR1 SGHRS, CDR2 YFSETQ. There are 15 residues in the CDR3. V shed 4 bases and J 2 bases; nucleotides not matched to a gene: 5. CDR3 sequence: CASSIGTGGTYEQYF. The CDR3 nucleotides read TGCGCCAGCAGCATTGGGACAGGGGGAACCTACGAGCAGTACTTC.

This chain joins TRBV10-3 and TRBJ2-7, with D uncertain. This CDR3 is 13 amino acids long. Trimming removed 3 bases at V and 2 bases at J, with 8 bases between. The germline V gene has CDR1 ENHRY and CDR2 SYGVKD. The CDR3 loop is CAISDEETYEQYF. CDR3 nucleotides: TGTGCCATCAGTGACGAGGAAACCTACGAGCAGTACTTC.

This clone came up once. The rearrangement links TRBV7-2 to TRBJ1-3; D not resolved. Germline lookup yields CDR1 SGHTA and CDR2 FQGNSA. This CDR3 has 15 amino acids. V was trimmed by 4 bases and J by 0 bases, leaving 10 bases between them. This CDR3 is CASSSGSFSGNTIYF. CDR3 DNA: TGTGCCAGCAGCTCCGGGTCCTTCTCTGGAAACACCATATATTTT.

V and J are TRBV19 and TRBJ1-2; a weak D match, TRBD1 (5 bases). The CDR3 length is 13 residues. The germline V and J ends were trimmed by 3 bases and 4 bases, with 9 bases remaining between them. Germline CDR1 reads LNHDA; CDR2 reads SQIVND (reference sequence). This CDR3 reads CASSIPDTYGYTF. CDR3 in DNA: TGTGCCAGTAGTATTCCGGACACCTATGGCTACACCTTC.

This chain joins TRBV19 and TRBJ1-1, with D possibly matching TRBD1 (5 bases). Trimming took off 6 bases at V and 1 base at J, with 15 bases between the two ends. Germline CDR1 and CDR2: LNHDA and SQIVND (reference sequence). CDR3 length: 15 amino acids. CDR3 residues: CASSPWVGRNTEAFF. Here the CDR3 DNA reads TGTGCCAGTAGCCCCTGGGTGGGGCGGAACACTGAAGCTTTCTTT.

This clone was detected once. The chain links TRBV19 to TRBJ2-1, with D possibly matching TRBD2 (7 bases). The germline V and J ends were trimmed by 3 bases and 4 bases, with 16 bases remaining between them. CDR1 and CDR2 from the germline V gene are LNHDA and SQIVND (reference sequence). The CDR3 length is 16 residues. CDR3: CASSITGGGLYNEQFF. The CDR3 DNA sequence: TGTGCCAGTAGTATTACGGGGGGCGGGCTTTACAATGAGCAGTTCTTC.

The chain recombines TRBV29-1 with TRBJ2-1; the D is unclear. The germline gives CDR1 SQVTM, CDR2 ANQGSEA. The CDR3 sequence is 12 residues long. Deletions cut 0 bases from V and 6 bases from J, with 6 bases between. The CDR3 spells CSVEDGPNEQFF. CDR3 sequence (DNA): TGCAGCGTTGAAGATGGCCCCAATGAGCAGTTCTTC.

This clone showed up just once. The chain links TRBV9 to TRBJ1-6, with 9 positions matching TRBD1. After removal of 3 bases from V and 8 bases from J, the junction contained 3 bases not matched to a gene. CDR1 and CDR2 (germline): SGDLS, YYNGEE. This CDR3 region has 14 residues. The CDR3 DNA sequence: TGTGCCAGCAGCGATCGGACAGGGGATTCACCCCTCCACTTT. Protein sequence: CASSDRTGDSPLHF.

The chain uses TRBV19 and TRBJ1-2; D is perhaps TRBD1 (6 bases). V was clipped by 3 bases and J by 0 bases, with 20 bases between them. CDR1 and CDR2 (germline): LNHDA, SQIVND (reference sequence). The CDR3 runs to 18 residues. CDR3 amino acids: CASSIYHDRLGSNYGYTF. CDR3 nucleotide sequence: TGTGCCAGTAGTATTTATCACGACAGGTTAGGATCTAACTATGGCTACACCTTC.

The V and J genes are TRBV15 and TRBJ2-1, with D perhaps TRBD2 (6 bases). In germline, CDR1 is LNHNV, CDR2 YYDKDF (reference sequence). The CDR3 loop spans 16 amino acids. V was cut by 0 bases and J by 5 bases, with 14 bases left in between. The CDR3 loop is CATSREPGGVNNEQFF. The CDR3 DNA sequence: TGTGCCACCAGCAGAGAACCCGGGGGAGTCAACAATGAGCAGTTCTTC.

V is TRBV3-1 (or the pseudogene TRBV3-2) and J is TRBJ2-7, with D perhaps matching TRBD1 (6 bases). Trimming removed 1 base at V and 0 bases at J, with 10 bases between. Looked up from germline, CDR1 is LGHDT and CDR2 is YNNKEL (reference sequence). CDR3 length equals 15 residues. The CDR3 is CASSQGQVRSYEQYF. The CDR3 DNA follows: TGTGCCAGCAGCCAAGGACAGGTTCGCTCCTACGAGCAGTACTTC.

The chain joins TRBV4-1 to TRBJ2-7, with TRBD2 identical over 13 bases. Germline values: CDR1 MGHRA, CDR2 YSYEKL. Germline trimming cut 3 bases from V and 0 bases from J; bases unmatched to any gene: 2. The CDR3 consists of 16 residues. The CDR3 sequence is CASSQGLAGSSYEQYF. CDR3 nucleotide sequence: TGCGCCAGCAGCCAGGGACTAGCGGGGTCCTCCTACGAGCAGTACTTC.

This chain uses TRBV23-1 with TRBJ2-6, with 8 bases lining up with TRBD2. TRBV23-1 is annotated as an ORF whose role is uncertain. The CDR3 spans 21 residues. The V segment lost 0 bases and the J segment 0 bases; nucleotides outside the gene matches: 13. The CDR3 DNA reads as TGCGCCAGCAGTCAATCAGTAGGGCGGGGGGATCGAAGCTCTGGGGCCAACGTCCTGACTTTC. This sequence encodes CASSQSVGRGDRSSGANVLTF.

This chain connects TRBV7-2 to TRBJ2-5; TRBD2 agrees at 13 bases. Germline V CDR1 and CDR2: SGHTA, FQGNSA. CDR3 length: 18 amino acids. V lost 1 base, J lost 1 base, and 6 bases stayed unmatched. The CDR3 bases are TGTGCCAGCAGCTTAGAGGCCAGACTAGCGGGGGGCCAAGAGACCCAGTACTTC. Protein sequence: CASSLEARLAGGQETQYF.

The rearrangement links TRBV15 to TRBJ2-3; D remains ambiguous. CDR1 is LNHNV and CDR2 is YYDKDF in the germline V gene (reference sequence). This CDR3 has 16 residues. V lost 2 bases and J 6 bases, leaving 18 bases between the germline ends. The CDR3 nucleotides are TGTGCCACCAGCAGAACCCTGCGAAACCCCACCGATACGCAGTATTTT. Translating it yields CATSRTLRNPTDTQYF.

This chain connects TRBV24-1 to TRBJ2-1; 7 bases map to TRBD2. The length of the CDR3 is 14 residues. With 4 bases clipped from V and 8 bases from J, the junction kept 7 bases outside the gene matches. CDR1 KGHDR and CDR2 SFDVKD come from the germline V gene. CDR3 sequence reads: CATSERTRSYEQFF. Written as DNA, the CDR3 is TGTGCCACCAGTGAAAGGACTAGAAGTTATGAGCAGTTCTTC.

The rearrangement joins TRBV5-1 to TRBJ1-1, with D unresolved. Trimming pared 5 bases from V and 3 bases from J, leaving 14 bases between. There are 14 residues in the CDR3. Per germline, CDR1 SGHRS and CDR2 YFSETQ. As DNA, the CDR3 is TGCGCCAGCAGTTTTTCGGTGGTGGACACTGAAGCTTTCTTT. Amino acids: CASSFSVVDTEAFF. The full variable domain, in which reference TRBV5-1 and TRBJ1-1 provide the parts outside the CDR3, is KAGVTQTPRYLIKTRGQQVTLSCSPISGHRSVSWYQQTPGQGLQFLFEYFSETQRNKGNFPGRFSGRQFSNSRSEMNVSTLELGDSALYLCASSFSVVDTEAFFGQGTRLTVV.

The rearrangement uses TRBV14 and TRBJ1-2; 7 bases map to TRBD1. Trimming cost V 4 bases and J 1 base; bases outside gene matches: 9. Germline V CDR1 and CDR2: SGHDN, FVKESK. The CDR3 has 16 residues. In DNA form, the CDR3 reads TGTGCCAGCAGCCCTTTAGACCAGGGGGTTAACTATGGCTACACCTTC. Protein product: CASSPLDQGVNYGYTF.